The subject of this entry is one T cell receptor beta chain. It has no known antigen specificity. No qualities accompany the bases; no much larger clone lies one base away. The data derive from a study of response to subunit inactivated influenza vaccine (dated 2018 in TCRdb). At the level of the whole study: To follow how T cells responded to a trivalent subunit inactivated influenza vaccine, the researchers relied on deep quantitative profiling of the T cell receptor repertoire. Points the paper makes about the study in general: The authors suggested that each seasonal influenza vaccination may recruit only a limited number of new T cells.

The germline V gene specifies LGHNA as CDR1 and YSLEER as CDR2. Germline trimming: 4 bases from V, 2 bases from J; junction bases outside gene matches: 7. Including cysteine and phenylalanine, the CDR3 has 15 amino acids. Only the CDR3 portion is preserved as DNA: 45 bases, with reading frame beginning at the first base. Library creation used RT-PCR. The listed sequencing device is Illumina HiSeq 2500. TCRdb's own reprocessing of the public reads used fastp at Q25 and MiXCR and kept productive beta chains. All rows with the same CDR3 protein become a single entry with the most common DNA and genes. The sample records approximately 200,000 distinct CDR3 sequences, roughly 14% of which are singletons. 26% of the sample is in the top ten clones.

The chain joins TRBV4-3 to TRBJ1-1; 7 bases in between match TRBD1. Sequencing was performed on CD8+ T cells sorted from PBMCs, taken more than 4 days after vaccination. This clonotype originated in a man aged 50 or older who received an inactivated influenza vaccine. Donor details come from another sample of the same person, matched by shared clones. The CDR3 region has the sequence CASSRGTATNTEAFF. The base sequence is TGCGCCAGCAGCCGCGGGACAGCCACTAACACTGAAGCTTTCTTT.